This T cell receptor beta chain was identified in a study of blood T cell repertoires in COVID-19. On the study more broadly: Donors in the United States, Italy and Spain gave samples during acute or convalescent COVID-19.

In the source study's methods: Estimation of nucleated cell counts was performed using reference gene primer amplification. Repertoires were generated with immunoSEQ multiplex PCR, while TCRdb's copy carries only in-frame clones and drops some. The V and J calls and the clone size are those of that table, but D and trimming were determined from the DNA. The data contain about 110,000 clones, around nine tenths of them singletons. Looked up from germline, CDR1 is SGHTA and CDR2 is FQGNSA. J lost 4 bases, V lost 3 bases, and 4 bases had no gene match. The CDR3 runs to 15 residues. Sequencing was done on a sample of peripheral blood. The chain links TRBV7-2 to TRBJ1-3, with 9 bases that match TRBD1. This receptor was identified in a woman aged 25 to 39 with acute or convalescent COVID-19. The CDR3 here is CASSFPGQGGNTIYF. In DNA form, the CDR3 reads TGTGCCAGCAGCTTCCCGGGACAGGGAGGAAACACCATATATTTT.